This passage covers 31 T cell receptor beta chains from one sample sequenced in a study of shared clonotypes between healthy human individuals. Sequencing was performed with immunoSEQ multiplex PCR; in TCRdb, only in-frame clones are kept and a portion is missing. This table has 2 million to 3 million clones, 80% to 95% appearing once. Sample: naive CD4+ T cells from PBMCs. The subset is: CD45RA+ positively selected. The receptors were sampled from a man aged 18-30 years in good health. Some clones in this sample may be carry-over from other donors' samples.

This clone was seen more than once but under ten times. J is TRBJ1-2 and V is TRBV5-6; D unresolved. The germline V gene has CDR1 SGHDT and CDR2 YYEEEE. V lost 0 bases and J 4 bases, leaving 7 bases between the germline ends. CDR3 size: 13 residues. The CDR3 reads CASSLVPAYGYTF. The CDR3 nucleotides are TGTGCCAGCAGCTTGGTTCCAGCCTATGGCTACACCTTC.

The chain carries TRBV5-1 and TRBJ2-2; D gene unclear. The CDR3 has 13 residues. Germline V gene lookup returns CDR1 SGHRS and CDR2 YFSETQ. The V gene lost 6 bases and the J gene lost 4 bases, with 10 bases spanning the gap. The CDR3 loop is CASNAGSTGELFF. Written as DNA, the CDR3 is TGCGCCAGCAACGCAGGATCCACCGGGGAGCTGTTTTTT.

The genes are TRBV4-1 and TRBJ2-5; a possible D gene is TRBD1 (6 bases). The CDR3 has 16 amino acids. Deletions cut 0 bases from V and 1 base from J, with 12 bases between. Germline CDR1 MGHRA, CDR2 YSYEKL. The CDR3 coding sequence is TGCGCCAGCAGCCAAGATCCGGGCAGGGGCCAAGAGACCCAGTACTTC. It yields the protein CASSQDPGRGQETQYF.

In its sample, this clone was seen once. This sequence joins TRBV12-2 and TRBJ2-5; the table's D call of TRBD2 was not tested on the DNA. TRBV12-2 is a documented pseudogene. The CDR3 runs 10 residues. In DNA, the CDR3 is TGTGCAAGTCGCCCAGCGTCTGAGTACTTC. Encoded protein: CASRPASEYF.

The genes are TRBV19 and TRBJ1-5; D is perhaps TRBD1 (6 bases). The CDR3 sequence is 16 residues long. V was clipped by 3 bases and J by 6 bases, with 18 bases between them. Germline loops: CDR1 LNHDA, CDR2 SQIVND (reference sequence). The DNA for the CDR3 is TGTGCCAGTAGTATTTCCATCCGGGGGGCCGGTCAGCCCCAGCATTTT. This translates into CASSISIRGAGQPQHF.

A single count supports this clone. The chain links TRBV7-2 to TRBJ1-5; 10 bases are a match to TRBD1. CDR1 is SGHTA, CDR2 FQGNSA, per germline. CDR3 length equals 15 residues. Unmatched junction bases numbered 7, after V lost 5 bases and J lost 6 bases. The CDR3 reads CASSRIGQGVQPQHF. CDR3 in DNA: TGTGCCAGCAGCCGAATCGGACAGGGGGTTCAGCCCCAGCATTTT.

The CDR3 coding sequence is TGCAGCGTTGGGGGCAACCCAGAATTCACAGATACGCAGTATTTT. It is translated as CSVGGNPEFTDTQYF. The gene calls are TRBV29-1 and TRBJ2-3; a possible D gene is TRBD1 (5 bases). This CDR3 comprises 15 residues. Trimming cost V 4 bases and J 2 bases, with 16 bases left between them. Per the germline V gene, CDR1 is SQVTM and CDR2 is ANQGSEA.

About this clone: Other DNA sequences in the sample encode the same CDR3. CDR3 sequence: CASSLDRAGNQPQHF. The CDR3 nucleotides read TGCGCCAGCAGCTTGGACCGGGCCGGCAATCAGCCCCAGCATTTT. The chain has TRBV5-1 and TRBJ1-5; D unclear. The germline V gene has CDR1 SGHRS and CDR2 YFSETQ. The length of the CDR3 is 15 residues. Trimming left V 0 bases short and J 2 bases short, with 9 bases between.

This chain joins TRBV7-3 and TRBJ1-2; perhaps TRBD1 as D (5 bases). Germline values: CDR1 SGHTA, CDR2 FQGTGA. Trimming removed 5 bases from V and 3 bases from J, with 13 bases in between. This CDR3 region has 14 residues. CDR3 protein: CASSREQDHYGYTF. DNA for the CDR3: TGTGCCAGCAGCCGAGAACAGGATCACTATGGCTACACCTTC.

The chain uses TRBV30 and TRBJ1-1; no clear D gene. The CDR3 has 13 amino acids. The germline V and J ends were trimmed by 3 bases and 4 bases, with 12 bases remaining between them. The germline V gene has CDR1 GTSNPN and CDR2 SVGIG (reference sequence). The CDR3 reads CAWRQTTGTEAFF. Here the CDR3 DNA reads TGTGCCTGGAGGCAGACAACGGGCACTGAAGCTTTCTTT.

The CDR3 spells CASSLVLQGPYNEQFF. The CDR3 DNA reads TGTGCCAGCAGCTTAGTTTTACAGGGGCCCTACAATGAGCAGTTCTTC. V is TRBV7-2 and J is TRBJ2-1; TRBD1 agrees at 7 bases. After removal of 1 base from V and 2 bases from J, the junction contained 5 bases not matched to a gene. The CDR3 is 16 residues long. From germline, CDR1 is SGHTA and CDR2 FQGNSA.

V is TRBV7-2 and J is TRBJ2-3; perhaps TRBD2 as D (5 bases). The V end lost 6 bases, the J end lost 5 bases, and 18 bases lay between the germline ends. The CDR3 spans 15 residues. Germline CDR1 and CDR2: SGHTA and FQGNSA. CDR3 residues: CASSSTRLTQDTQYF. The DNA for the CDR3 is TGTGCCAGCAGTTCCACCAGACTAACTCAAGATACGCAGTATTTT. Looking up the rest from reference TRBV7-2 and TRBJ2-3 gives the full variable domain: GAGVSQSPSNKVTEKGKDVELRCDPISGHTALYWYRQSLGQGLEFLIYFQGNSAPDKSGLPSDRFSAERTGGSVSTLTIQRTQQEDSAVYLCASSSTRLTQDTQYFGPGTRLTVL.

This chain connects TRBV2 to TRBJ2-7, with 14 bases lining up with TRBD2. Trimming at V came to 6 bases and at J to 5 bases, leaving 6 bases not matched to a gene. CDR3 length: 15 amino acids. Per the germline V gene, CDR1 is SNHLY and CDR2 is FYNNEI. CDR3 region: CASRGRLAGGHEQYF. The CDR3, as DNA: TGTGCCAGCAGAGGCCGACTAGCGGGAGGGCACGAGCAGTACTTC.

This clone has a handful of counts. Distinct nucleotide sequences in the sample also encode this CDR3. The gene calls are TRBV18 and TRBJ1-1; perhaps TRBD1 as D (5 bases). The length of the CDR3 is 14 residues. Per germline, CDR1 KGHSH and CDR2 LQKENI. Trimming took off 1 base at V and 3 bases at J, with 9 bases between the two ends. The CDR3 loop reads CASSPQGRDTEAFF. DNA for the CDR3: TGTGCCAGCTCACCACAGGGGAGAGACACTGAAGCTTTCTTT.

The CDR3 sequence is CASRINRRTSYEQYF. The CDR3 coding sequence is TGTGCCAGCAGGATAAACAGGAGAACTAGCTACGAGCAGTACTTC. V and J are TRBV6-5 and TRBJ2-7, with D perhaps being TRBD1 or TRBD2 (5 bases each). Germline V gene data show CDR1 as MNHEY and CDR2 as SVGAGI. The CDR3 length is 15 residues. V shed 6 bases and J shed 3 bases, with 18 bases lying between them.

This sequence joins TRBV5-1 and TRBJ1-1; a possible D gene is TRBD1 (5 bases). The CDR3 extends over 16 amino acids. Trimming cost V 2 bases and J 0 bases, with 14 bases left between them. The germline V gene encodes CDR1 SGHRS and CDR2 YFSETQ. The CDR3 bases are TGCGCCAGCAGCTTCATCGCCGGGACGGTGAACACTGAAGCTTTCTTT. Protein: CASSFIAGTVNTEAFF.

The V and J genes are TRBV5-1 and TRBJ2-1; no firm D call. V was clipped by 3 bases and J by 8 bases, with 15 bases between them. The CDR3 covers 14 residues. Germline lookup yields CDR1 SGHRS and CDR2 YFSETQ. This chain's CDR3 is CASSYDLLYDEQFF. DNA of the CDR3: TGCGCCAGCAGCTACGACTTGTTATACGATGAGCAGTTCTTC. The full variable domain, in which reference TRBV5-1 and TRBJ2-1 provide the parts outside the CDR3, is KAGVTQTPRYLIKTRGQQVTLSCSPISGHRSVSWYQQTPGQGLQFLFEYFSETQRNKGNFPGRFSGRQFSNSRSEMNVSTLELGDSALYLCASSYDLLYDEQFFGPGTRLTVL.

This chain uses TRBV7-3 with TRBJ2-7; TRBD2 might be the D (6 bases). CDR1 and CDR2 (germline): SGHTA, FQGTGA. Trimming pared 2 bases from V and 5 bases from J, leaving 19 bases between. This CDR3 has 16 residues. CDR3 coding DNA: TGTGCCAGCAGCTTAGCGCGAGCGGGTCCTGGGAACGAGCAGTACTTC. Protein product: CASSLARAGPGNEQYF.

V is TRBV7-3 and J is TRBJ2-1; 7 bases match TRBD1. The CDR3 is 15 amino acids. CDR1 SGHTA and CDR2 FQGTGA come from the germline V gene. The V segment lost 1 base and the J segment 3 bases; nucleotides outside the gene matches: 3. CDR3: CASSLIGGLYNEQFF. CDR3 nucleotide sequence: TGTGCCAGCAGCTTAATAGGGGGCCTCTACAATGAGCAGTTCTTC. The full variable domain, in which reference TRBV7-3 and TRBJ2-1 provide the parts outside the CDR3, is GAGVSQTPSNKVTEKGKYVELRCDPISGHTALYWYRQSLGQGPEFLIYFQGTGAADDSGLPNDRFFAVRPEGSVSTLKIQRTERGDSAVYLCASSLIGGLYNEQFFGPGTRLTVL.

The chain joins TRBV7-3 to TRBJ1-1; D gene ambiguous. Germline V gives CDR1 SGHTA, CDR2 FQGTGA. V lost 5 bases to trimming and J lost 1 base, with 8 bases between them. The CDR3 loop spans 13 amino acids. The CDR3 loop is CASSPHANTEAFF. The CDR3 DNA reads TGTGCCAGCAGCCCGCACGCGAACACTGAAGCTTTCTTT.

The V call is TRBV27, the J call TRBJ2-3; 7 bases agree with TRBD2. Germline CDR1 MNHEY, CDR2 SMNVEV (reference sequence). J was trimmed by 0 bases and V by 4 bases; bases with no gene match: 4. The CDR3 totals 15 residues. The CDR3 coding sequence is TGTGCCAGCAGTTCGACTAGCCGAAGCACAGATACGCAGTATTTT. Protein product: CASSSTSRSTDTQYF.

This chain uses TRBV6-5 with TRBJ2-5, with D perhaps TRBD1 or TRBD2 (6 bases each). The CDR3 contains 13 residues. Germline assignment: CDR1 MNHEY and CDR2 SVGAGI. Trimming pared 4 bases from V and 5 bases from J, leaving 11 bases between. The CDR3 spells CASSFGGGETQYF. The CDR3 DNA follows: TGTGCCAGCAGTTTCGGAGGGGGGGAGACCCAGTACTTC.

The chain employs TRBV6-1 and TRBJ1-5; D is undetermined. The V end was cut by 7 bases, the J end by 2 bases, with 12 bases between. Germline CDR1 and CDR2: MNHNS and SASEGT. CDR3 length: 14 amino acids. CDR3 in amino acids: CASTPGIGNQPQHF. The CDR3 DNA sequence: TGTGCCAGCACCCCCGGGATTGGCAATCAGCCCCAGCATTTT.

The V gene is TRBV2, the J gene TRBJ1-1; D might be TRBD1 (6 bases). V was clipped by 7 bases and J by 4 bases, with 7 bases between them. There are 11 residues in the CDR3. Germline CDR1 is SNHLY and CDR2 is FYNNEI. The CDR3 spells CASTGVTEAFF. In DNA form, the CDR3 reads TGTGCCAGCACAGGGGTCACTGAAGCTTTCTTT.

V gene TRBV28 combines with J gene TRBJ2-2; weak D call: TRBD1 (6 bases). Germline values: CDR1 MDHEN, CDR2 SYDVKM. Trimming took off 6 bases at V and 0 bases at J, with 11 bases between the two ends. The CDR3 contains 15 residues. CDR3 protein: CASSQDSTNTGELFF. The CDR3, as DNA: TGTGCCAGCAGCCAGGACAGCACGAACACCGGGGAGCTGTTTTTT.

Concerning this clone: This specimen includes other DNA sequences encoding the same CDR3. The V gene is TRBV19, the J gene TRBJ2-3; 7 nucleotides match TRBD1. The CDR3 consists of 14 residues. The J segment lost 1 base and the V segment lost 6 bases, leaving 4 bases of the junction unmatched. The germline gives CDR1 LNHDA, CDR2 SQIVND (reference sequence). The CDR3 DNA sequence: TGTGCCAGTAGCCTTGGACAGGGCACAGATACGCAGTATTTT. Translated: CASSLGQGTDTQYF.

This chain joins TRBV9 and TRBJ2-1, with 8 bases matching TRBD2. Trimming took 0 bases from V and 5 from J; bases not matched to a gene: 4. Germline V gives CDR1 SGDLS, CDR2 YYNGEE. The CDR3 has 15 residues. CDR3 DNA sequence: TGTGCCAGCAGCGTAGTAGTTAGCGGGAACAATGAGCAGTTCTTC. Protein: CASSVVVSGNNEQFF.

The chain has TRBV18 and TRBJ1-4; 8 nucleotides agree with TRBD1. V was pared by 6 bases and J by 8 bases, with 8 bases of the junction left unmatched. Germline assignment: CDR1 KGHSH and CDR2 LQKENI. The CDR3 length is 14 residues. The DNA of the CDR3 is TGTGCCAGCTCCCAACAGGGGGTCGGAGAAAAACTGTTTTTT. It codes for CASSQQGVGEKLFF.

This chain joins TRBV4-1 and TRBJ2-7; D might be TRBD2 (6 bases). V was shortened by 0 bases and J by 5 bases, with 11 bases between the two germline ends. CDR3 length: 14 residues. Germline values: CDR1 MGHRA, CDR2 YSYEKL. The CDR3 protein is CASSQESREDEQYF. The CDR3 DNA reads as TGCGCCAGCAGCCAAGAATCCAGGGAGGACGAGCAGTACTTC.

The chain has TRBV6-5 and TRBJ2-7, with no clear D. Between the trimmed V and J ends, which lost 5 bases and 3 bases, there was a span of 14 bases. This CDR3 is built from 14 residues. Germline lookup yields CDR1 MNHEY and CDR2 SVGAGI. Written as DNA, the CDR3 is TGTGCCAGCAGTGCCACGGTACCGAACTACGAGCAGTACTTC. Residues: CASSATVPNYEQYF.

V and J are TRBV30 and TRBJ1-6; D remains ambiguous. Trimming stripped 1 base from V and 9 bases from J, with 7 bases between. Germline-derived CDR1 and CDR2 are GTSNPN and SVGIG (reference sequence). The CDR3 is made up of 12 amino acids. This chain's CDR3 is CAWSGGFSPLHF. The CDR3 DNA reads as TGTGCCTGGAGTGGGGGATTTTCACCCCTCCACTTT.